These 32 T cell receptor beta chains share one sample of origin, sequenced in a study of T cell responses to AZD1222 COVID-19 vaccine. Sequenced by immunoSEQ multiplex PCR; TCRdb stores in-frame clones only, minus some. The sample contains over 130,000 clones, about 86% of which appear only once. Sample: peripheral blood, taken on day 0 of AZD1222 vaccination. These receptor sequences come from an adult in good health.

The chain couples TRBV4-3 to TRBJ2-7; D gene ambiguous. In germline, CDR1 is LGHNA, CDR2 YSLEER. The CDR3 totals 15 residues. V dropped 0 bases and J dropped 0 bases, with 9 bases sitting between them. As DNA, the CDR3 is TGCGCCAGCAGCCAAGAATTGGCAGACTCCTACGAGCAGTACTTC. Amino acid sequence: CASSQELADSYEQYF.

J is TRBJ2-7 and V is TRBV7-6; 8 bases are shared with TRBD1. The junction had 9 bases not matched to a gene; V was cut back by 5 bases and J by 3 bases. Germline V gene data show CDR1 as SGHVS and CDR2 as FNYEAQ. The CDR3 has 15 amino acids. The CDR3 DNA reads TGTGCCAGCAGCCTAGAGACAGGGGCTGGCTACGAGCAGTACTTC. It translates to CASSLETGAGYEQYF.

This clone appeared a single time. The V and J genes are TRBV23-1 and TRBJ2-7, with TRBD2 matching over 11 bases. TRBV23-1 is flagged as an ORF with uncertain function. This CDR3 has 16 residues. With 3 bases clipped from V and 2 bases from J, the junction kept 6 bases outside the gene matches. CDR3 residues: CASSQTTSGTTYEQYF. In DNA form, the CDR3 reads TGCGCCAGCAGTCAGACGACTAGCGGGACGACCTACGAGCAGTACTTC.

This chain joins TRBV4-2 and TRBJ1-1; D is uncertain. The ends were cut back, 0 bases at V and 7 bases at J, with 15 bases in the middle. The CDR3 sequence is 15 residues long. Germline V gene data show CDR1 as LGHNA and CDR2 as YNFKEQ. Here the CDR3 DNA reads TGTGCCAGCAGCCAAGATGGGGTTAGAACAGATGAAGCTTTCTTT. This sequence encodes CASSQDGVRTDEAFF.

The chain uses TRBV6-5 and TRBJ2-7; 7 bases line up with TRBD2. V lost 5 bases to trimming and J lost 5 bases; unmatched junction nucleotides: 12. CDR3 size: 15 residues. Germline-derived CDR1 and CDR2 are MNHEY and SVGAGI. Here the CDR3 DNA reads TGTGCCAGCAGTCGGGGAGCGGGACCCTTCAACGAGCAGTACTTC. It codes for CASSRGAGPFNEQYF.

The genes are TRBV5-4 and TRBJ2-1; maybe TRBD2 (5 bases). Germline V gene data show CDR1 as SGHNT and CDR2 as YYREEE (reference sequence). V lost 4 bases and J lost 4, with 18 bases in between. The CDR3 covers 16 residues. CDR3 amino acids: CASSGRRAADYNEQFF. The DNA for the CDR3 is TGTGCCAGCAGCGGGAGAAGAGCGGCTGATTACAATGAGCAGTTCTTC.

This clone came up once. This sequence joins TRBV11-2 and TRBJ1-1; 7 bases line up with TRBD1. Trimming removed 2 bases from V and 5 bases from J; junction bases left unmatched: 8. CDR3 length equals 15 residues. Germline CDR1 is SGHAT and CDR2 is FQNNGV. CDR3 nucleotide sequence: TGTGCCAGCAGCTTAACAGGGGCAGAAGAAACTGAAGCTTTCTTT. It codes for CASSLTGAEETEAFF.

This clone turned up a few times. The rearrangement links TRBV25-1 to TRBJ2-7; 11 nucleotides align to TRBD1. The CDR3 runs to 14 residues. Germline trimming cut 4 bases from V and 6 bases from J; bases unmatched to any gene: 5. CDR1 is MGHDK, CDR2 SYGVNS, per germline. CDR3 DNA sequence: TGTGCCAGCAGTGGGCGTGGGACAGGGGGCGAGCAGTACTTC. As protein: CASSGRGTGGEQYF.

The rearrangement links TRBV28 to TRBJ1-1; a weak D match, TRBD1 (5 bases). Trimming removed 7 bases at V and 4 bases at J, with 13 bases between. The CDR3 loop spans 13 amino acids. Germline CDR1 reads MDHEN; CDR2 reads SYDVKM. The CDR3 is CASTRGLGTEAFF. The CDR3 nucleotides are TGTGCCAGCACCCGGGGCCTGGGCACTGAAGCTTTCTTT.

The rearrangement uses TRBV6-4 and TRBJ1-5; D unclear. There are 11 residues in the CDR3. The germline V gene encodes CDR1 MRHNA and CDR2 SNTAGT. V lost 7 bases to trimming and J lost 8 bases, with 9 bases between them. The CDR3 DNA follows: TGTGCCAGCAACAGTTGGGAGCCCCAGCATTTT. The encoded protein is CASNSWEPQHF.

The V call is TRBV5-1, the J call TRBJ1-1, with D unresolved. The V gene's germline CDR1 is SGHRS and CDR2 YFSETQ. The CDR3 contains 14 residues. V was shortened by 2 bases and J by 0 bases, with 8 bases between the two germline ends. The CDR3 nucleotides are TGCGCCAGCAGCTTCGCCGGGTTGAACACTGAAGCTTTCTTT. Its translation is CASSFAGLNTEAFF. The full variable domain, in which reference TRBV5-1 and TRBJ1-1 provide the parts outside the CDR3, is KAGVTQTPRYLIKTRGQQVTLSCSPISGHRSVSWYQQTPGQGLQFLFEYFSETQRNKGNFPGRFSGRQFSNSRSEMNVSTLELGDSALYLCASSFAGLNTEAFFGQGTRLTVV.

The CDR3 sequence: CASSASGPQQYF. The CDR3 DNA follows: TGTGCCAGCAGTGCTAGCGGACCCCAGCAGTACTTC. The chain couples TRBV12-3 or TRBV12-4 to TRBJ2-7, with 7 nucleotides matching TRBD2. The V and J ends lost 5 bases and 8 bases, in that order; junction bases with no gene match: 6. The CDR3 is 12 residues long.

The V and J genes are TRBV28 and TRBJ1-3; the D is unclear. Germline CDR1 and CDR2: MDHEN and SYDVKM. The CDR3 runs to 15 residues. The ends were cut back, 5 bases at V and 0 bases at J, with 11 bases in the middle. The CDR3 region has the DNA TGTGCCAGCAGTCGGGGTGGGGACTCTGGAAACACCATATATTTT. It specifies CASSRGGDSGNTIYF.

V is TRBV27 and J is TRBJ1-2; 7 nucleotides line up with TRBD1. Per the germline V gene, CDR1 is MNHEY and CDR2 is SMNVEV (reference sequence). Trimming at V came to 3 bases and at J to 8 bases, leaving 9 bases not matched to a gene. There are 14 residues in the CDR3. The CDR3 nucleotides read TGTGCCAGCAGTTTGGCTGACAGGGTAGGGGGCTACACCTTC. Translating it yields CASSLADRVGGYTF.

This clone was seen a single time. The chain carries TRBV7-9 and TRBJ2-5; tentative D call: TRBD2 (5 bases). The CDR3 has 14 residues. V shed 5 bases and J shed 2 bases, with 12 bases lying between them. Germline values: CDR1 SEHNR, CDR2 FQNEAQ (reference sequence). The CDR3 protein is CASSLTSDQETQYF. The CDR3 DNA reads as TGTGCCAGCAGCCTCACTAGTGATCAAGAGACCCAGTACTTC.

The V and J genes are TRBV18 and TRBJ2-7; D is perhaps TRBD1 (5 bases). Germline assignment: CDR1 KGHSH and CDR2 LQKENI. This CDR3 contains 16 residues. V was shortened by 4 bases and J by 0 bases, with 16 bases between the two germline ends. This CDR3 reads CASSLSRTRISYEQYF. In DNA form, the CDR3 reads TGTGCCAGCTCACTATCCCGGACACGGATCTCCTACGAGCAGTACTTC.

The J gene is TRBJ2-3, the V gene TRBV5-4; 12 bases agree with TRBD2. Germline-derived CDR1 and CDR2 are SGHNT and YYREEE (reference sequence). V was clipped by 4 bases and J by 5 bases; unmatched bases: 8. CDR3 length equals 16 residues. Here the CDR3 reads CASSGRLAGVGDTQYF. CDR3 coding DNA: TGTGCCAGCAGCGGCCGACTAGCGGGAGTAGGAGATACGCAGTATTTT.

The chain combines TRBV7-9 with TRBJ1-1, with a weak D call TRBD1 (6 bases). The germline CDR1 and CDR2 sequences are SEHNR and FQNEAQ (reference sequence). Trimming took off 6 bases at V and 1 base at J, with 12 bases between the two ends. The CDR3 runs to 14 residues. CDR3 in DNA: TGTGCCAGCAGAGGGGGTGGAGGGAACACTGAAGCTTTCTTT. This encodes CASRGGGGNTEAFF.

The V call is TRBV27, the J call TRBJ1-1; D gene unclear. The CDR3 length is 13 residues. The germline CDR1 and CDR2 sequences are MNHEY and SMNVEV (reference sequence). V was cut by 2 bases and J by 8 bases, with 12 bases left in between. Written as DNA, the CDR3 is TGTGCCAGCAGTTTAGTTTGGGGATCGGAAGCTTTCTTT. This sequence encodes CASSLVWGSEAFF.

The chain employs TRBV7-2 and TRBJ2-3; D is unclear. The CDR3 is made up of 13 amino acids. V shed 5 bases and J shed 6 bases, with 12 bases lying between them. The germline CDR1 and CDR2 sequences are SGHTA and FQGNSA. CDR3 DNA: TGTGCCAGCAGCACCCCCATCCCCGATACGCAGTATTTT. Its protein product is CASSTPIPDTQYF. The variable domain in full, with the rest retrieved from reference TRBV7-2 and TRBJ2-3, is GAGVSQSPSNKVTEKGKDVELRCDPISGHTALYWYRQSLGQGLEFLIYFQGNSAPDKSGLPSDRFSAERTGGSVSTLTIQRTQQEDSAVYLCASSTPIPDTQYFGPGTRLTVL.

The chain links TRBV7-9 to TRBJ1-1; D is unclear. The CDR3 length is 13 residues. Germline V gene sequence: CDR1 SEHNR, CDR2 FQNEAQ (reference sequence). V was clipped by 5 bases and J by 3 bases, with 10 bases between them. This CDR3 is CASSTVAYTEAFF. The CDR3 nucleotides are TGTGCCAGCAGCACAGTAGCGTACACTGAAGCTTTCTTT.

In this sample, this clone turned up a few times. V and J are TRBV19 and TRBJ2-1, with D perhaps TRBD1 or TRBD2 (6 bases each). Germline V CDR1 and CDR2: LNHDA, SQIVND (reference sequence). The CDR3 runs 19 residues. V was clipped by 2 bases and J by 9 bases, with 29 bases between them. Here the CDR3 reads CASSIWGRGNRGIRGEQFF. The CDR3 DNA is TGTGCCAGTAGTATATGGGGGCGGGGCAATCGGGGCATACGGGGTGAGCAGTTCTTC.

The CDR3: CASLGHSGNTIYF. DNA of the CDR3: TGTGCCAGCCTGGGGCACTCTGGAAACACCATATATTTT. This chain links TRBV2 with TRBJ1-3; possible D gene TRBD1, 5 bases. The V end lost 8 bases, the J end lost 0 bases, and 8 bases lay between the germline ends. This CDR3 comprises 13 residues. Germline V lookup: CDR1 SNHLY, CDR2 FYNNEI.

The rearrangement uses TRBV7-2 and TRBJ1-1; 9 positions agree with TRBD1. The CDR3 loop spans 14 amino acids. The J segment lost 6 bases and the V segment lost 5 bases, leaving 7 bases of the junction unmatched. Germline V CDR1 and CDR2: SGHTA, FQGNSA. The CDR3 here is CASSIQGALAEAFF. The CDR3 DNA reads TGTGCCAGCAGCATACAGGGGGCACTGGCTGAAGCTTTCTTT. The full variable domain, with the rest looked up from reference TRBV7-2 and TRBJ1-1, is GAGVSQSPSNKVTEKGKDVELRCDPISGHTALYWYRQSLGQGLEFLIYFQGNSAPDKSGLPSDRFSAERTGGSVSTLTIQRTQQEDSAVYLCASSIQGALAEAFFGQGTRLTVV.

The chain employs TRBV12-3 or TRBV12-4 and TRBJ1-2; no firm D call. V was pared by 6 bases and J by 2 bases, with 10 bases between. This CDR3 is 13 amino acids long. The CDR3 is CASSLYSNYGYTF. The CDR3, as DNA: TGTGCCAGCAGCCTATACAGCAACTATGGCTACACCTTC.

The CDR3 protein is CASSPPRGSGSEQFF. CDR3 in DNA: TGTGCCAGCAGCCCACCCCGCGGGAGTGGCAGTGAGCAGTTCTTC. V is TRBV7-8 and J is TRBJ2-1; the match to TRBD2 covers 7 bases. Germline lookup yields CDR1 SGHVS and CDR2 FQNEAQ. Losses at the gene ends were 5 bases for V and 9 bases for J; bases not matched to a gene: 13. The CDR3 contains 15 residues.

This clone was picked up one time. The gene calls are TRBV4-1 and TRBJ2-1, with TRBD2 matching over 11 bases. This CDR3 has 16 residues. The trim removed 4 bases at V and 5 bases at J, leaving 7 bases unmatched. Germline values: CDR1 MGHRA, CDR2 YSYEKL. The CDR3, as DNA: TGCGCCAGCAGCCGCATTAGCGGGAGGGCCCACAATGAGCAGTTCTTC. This encodes CASSRISGRAHNEQFF.

The rearrangement links TRBV29-1 to TRBJ2-2, with 10 bases aligning to TRBD2. The J segment lost 4 bases and the V segment lost 3 bases, leaving 8 bases of the junction unmatched. The CDR3 runs to 16 residues. CDR1 and CDR2 (germline): SQVTM, ANQGSEA. Written as DNA, the CDR3 is TGCAGCGTTGATCCCGGGACTAGCGTCGGCACCGGGGAGCTGTTTTTT. This gives the protein CSVDPGTSVGTGELFF.

The chain is built from TRBV7-9 and TRBJ1-6; D is uncertain. V shed 1 base and J shed 5 bases, with 3 bases lying between them. Germline assignment: CDR1 SEHNR and CDR2 FQNEAQ (reference sequence). This CDR3 comprises 13 residues. The CDR3 is CASSLGNNSPLHF. The CDR3 nucleotides are TGTGCCAGCAGCTTAGGGAATAATTCACCCCTCCACTTT.

V is TRBV29-1 and J is TRBJ1-2; maybe TRBD1 (5 bases). Germline CDR1 reads SQVTM; CDR2 reads ANQGSEA. Trimming removed 0 bases at V and 8 bases at J, with 19 bases between. The CDR3 totals 15 residues. CDR3 in amino acids: CSVEDRGKGPWGYTF. Written as DNA, the CDR3 is TGCAGCGTTGAAGACCGGGGAAAGGGACCGTGGGGCTACACCTTC.

V usage is TRBV11-2 and J usage is TRBJ1-3, with D uncertain. The germline CDR1 and CDR2 sequences are SGHAT and FQNNGV. The ends were cut back, 2 bases at V and 3 bases at J, with 14 bases in the middle. The CDR3 runs 16 residues. The CDR3 here is CASSLSGPGVGNTIYF. Written as DNA, the CDR3 is TGTGCCAGCAGCTTAAGTGGGCCCGGTGTTGGAAACACCATATATTTT.

This chain uses TRBV10-3 with TRBJ2-7; 7 nucleotides agree with TRBD2. V lost 3 bases and J lost 0; bases outside the gene matches: 5. Germline V gene sequence: CDR1 ENHRY, CDR2 SYGVKD. The CDR3 has 15 amino acids. CDR3 in DNA: TGTGCCATCAGTGAACACGCGGGAGCCTCCTACGAGCAGTACTTC. Translating it yields CAISEHAGASYEQYF.